Shown below are 3 T cell receptor beta chains from a single sample sequenced in a study of T cells after yellow fever vaccination. TCRdb re-derived calls from the 5' RACE reads in MiXCR, one entry per CDR3 protein. The table shows about 240,000 distinct CDR3 sequences, with about 7.1% occurring only once. The sample here was CD4+ T cells sorted from PBMCs, taken 15 days after the yellow fever booster vaccination. The receptors stem from a man between 25 and 39 years old who received the YFV17D yellow fever vaccine.

This clonotype was counted a few times. The J gene is TRBJ2-5, the V gene TRBV15, with D tentatively TRBD1 (5 bases). The CDR3 is 15 residues long. Trimming cost V 0 bases and J 1 base, with 9 bases left between them. The germline V gene encodes CDR1 LNHNV and CDR2 YYDKDF (reference sequence). The CDR3 sequence: CATSREPDSQETQYF. The DNA for the CDR3 is TGTGCCACCAGCAGAGAACCCGACAGCCAAGAGACCCAGTACTTC. The complete variable domain, with remaining parts taken from reference TRBV15 and TRBJ2-5, reads DAMVIQNPRYQVTQFGKPVTLSCSQTLNHNVMYWYQQKSSQAPKLLFHYYDKDFNNEADTPDNFQSRRPNTSFCFLDIRSPGLGDTAMYLCATSREPDSQETQYFGPGTRLLVL.

This clonotype was picked up many times. The chain couples TRBV12-3 or TRBV12-4 to TRBJ2-7; 7 bases map to TRBD2. The trim removed 5 bases at V and 4 bases at J, leaving 5 bases unmatched. The CDR3 spans 13 residues. CDR3 protein: CASSRTSGYEQYF. The CDR3 region has the DNA TGTGCCAGCAGTCGGACTAGTGGGTACGAGCAGTACTTC.

This chain joins TRBV7-2 and TRBJ2-1; 9 bases align to TRBD1. The CDR3 is 16 residues long. Germline assignment: CDR1 SGHTA and CDR2 FQGNSA. V was clipped by 3 bases and J by 2 bases; unmatched bases: 5. The CDR3 protein is CASSFSGTGTYNEQFF. Here the CDR3 DNA reads TGTGCCAGCAGCTTTTCAGGGACAGGGACCTACAATGAGCAGTTCTTC.